Listed here is a single TCR beta chain. The sample belongs to a study of cytomegalovirus exposure and HLA in healthy donors. Study summary: The early release's HLA-typed donors yielded 78 million or so unique TCRs.

It was with 60 Vbeta and 13 Jbeta primers that the PCR ran. The protocol was immunoSEQ multiplex PCR, while the TCRdb copy is restricted to in-frame clones and leaves out a portion. The table includes tens of thousands of clones, 60% to 85% detected once. Germline values: CDR1 SGHVS, CDR2 FQNEAQ. With V trimmed by 4 bases and J by 2 bases, 3 bases remained unmatched. This CDR3 has 14 amino acids. This receptor was identified in a man aged 18 to 35 in good health and CMV-seropositive. Material for sequencing was PBMCs. This chain joins TRBV7-8 and TRBJ2-7, with 9 nucleotides matching TRBD2. CDR3 protein: CASSSRLAAYEQYF. CDR3 nucleotide sequence: TGTGCCAGCAGCTCCAGACTAGCGGCCTACGAGCAGTACTTC.